These 22 T cell receptor beta chains came from one sample sequenced in a study of blood T cells in healthy people across ages. Then a second PCR, running about 7 to 11 cycles, was carried out with a sample-barcoded 5' primer and a J-beta primer mix. Using its own MiXCR run on the 5' RACE reads, TCRdb lists one record per CDR3 protein. Found here are some 800,000 distinct CDR3 sequences, approximately 48% of them singletons; the top ten hold roughly 19%. Sequenced: blood. These receptors all stem from a man between 60 and 75 years old in good health.

This clonotype was observed a handful of times. J is TRBJ1-2 and V is TRBV27; TRBD1 agrees at 7 bases. The CDR3 loop spans 16 amino acids. V shed 5 bases and J 8 bases; nucleotides not matched to a gene: 17. Germline V gene sequence: CDR1 MNHEY, CDR2 SMNVEV (reference sequence). The CDR3 is CASSLGLGTVMGGYTF. As DNA, the CDR3 is TGTGCCAGCAGTCTTGGATTAGGGACAGTGATGGGGGGCTACACCTTC.

This clonotype was seen only a few times. The chain is built from TRBV5-1 and TRBJ2-7; a weak D match, TRBD2 (6 bases). The CDR3 runs to 14 residues. The V gene lost 4 bases and the J gene lost 0 bases, with 11 bases spanning the gap. CDR1 SGHRS and CDR2 YFSETQ come from the germline V gene. CDR3 sequence reads: CASSGRDFSYEQYF. The CDR3 DNA sequence: TGCGCCAGCAGCGGCCGGGACTTCTCCTACGAGCAGTACTTC.

The chain uses TRBV6-5 and TRBJ2-5; the D is unclear. TRBJ2-7 matches the DNA end more closely, so the J call is doubtful. The CDR3 consists of 13 residues. CDR1 and CDR2 (germline): MNHEY, SVGAGI. The CDR3 coding sequence is TGTGCCAGCAGTCCACCGAAAGGTAACGAGCAGTACTTC. It translates to CASSPPKGNEQYF.

The chain recombines TRBV9 with TRBJ2-1, with a weak D call TRBD1 (6 bases). Germline loops: CDR1 SGDLS, CDR2 YYNGEE. This CDR3 is 16 amino acids long. The V end lost 0 bases, the J end lost 6 bases, and 16 bases lay between the germline ends. The chain's CDR3 is CASSVGVGALANEQFF. The CDR3 DNA sequence: TGTGCCAGCAGCGTAGGAGTGGGGGCCTTAGCCAATGAGCAGTTCTTC.

The chain carries TRBV20-1 and TRBJ2-1; 8 bases fit TRBD2. J was trimmed by 0 bases and V by 2 bases; bases with no gene match: 9. Germline V gene lookup returns CDR1 DFQATT and CDR2 SNEGSKA (reference sequence). There are 17 residues in the CDR3. Written as DNA, the CDR3 is TGCAGTGCTAGAACCATAGCGGGGCACAGCTCCTACAATGAGCAGTTCTTC. This gives the protein CSARTIAGHSSYNEQFF.

This sequence joins TRBV20-1 and TRBJ2-1; weak D call: TRBD1 (6 bases). CDR3 length equals 15 residues. Trimming removed 6 bases at V and 0 bases at J, with 15 bases between. The germline V gene has CDR1 DFQATT and CDR2 SNEGSKA (reference sequence). The CDR3 reads CSAEPVQGSYNEQFF. The DNA of the CDR3 is TGCAGTGCAGAACCGGTACAGGGCTCCTACAATGAGCAGTTCTTC.

V and J are TRBV20-1 and TRBJ1-6; D is possibly TRBD1 (6 bases). The CDR3 is 13 amino acids. V lost 0 bases and J lost 9, with 9 bases in between. Germline CDR1 DFQATT, CDR2 SNEGSKA (reference sequence). The CDR3 nucleotides read TGCAGTGCTAGAGAGGGGGCGGGTTCACCCCTCCACTTT. As protein: CSAREGAGSPLHF.

This clonotype has just a few counts. This chain connects TRBV3-1 to TRBJ1-4, with a weak D call TRBD1 (5 bases). This CDR3 contains 17 residues. The V gene's germline CDR1 is LGHDT and CDR2 YNNKEL (reference sequence). V was shortened by 5 bases and J by 8 bases, with 24 bases between the two germline ends. The CDR3 region is CASSERRLGTDQEKLFF. The CDR3 nucleotides are TGTGCCAGCAGCGAAAGACGGCTTGGGACCGACCAAGAAAAACTGTTTTTT.

J is TRBJ2-3 and V is TRBV20-1, with TRBD2 matching 7 bases. The V gene end was trimmed by 5 bases and the J gene end by 8 bases; junction bases not matched to a gene: 4. Germline V gene data show CDR1 as DFQATT and CDR2 as SNEGSKA (reference sequence). The CDR3 has 11 amino acids. This chain's CDR3 is CSAPTGGTQYF. Written as DNA, the CDR3 is TGCAGTGCTCCGACGGGAGGTACGCAGTATTTT.

This clonotype was counted a few times. The chain couples TRBV27 to TRBJ2-5; 7 bases match TRBD2. CDR1 and CDR2 (germline): MNHEY, SMNVEV (reference sequence). Unmatched junction bases numbered 14, after V lost 8 bases and J lost 11 bases. This CDR3 comprises 13 residues. The CDR3 loop reads CASFTPISREQYF. CDR3 nucleotide sequence: TGTGCCAGCTTTACCCCTATCTCGCGGGAGCAGTACTTC.

This chain links TRBV6-5 with TRBJ2-4; D gene ambiguous. The end of the DNA aligns better with TRBJ2-7, so the J call may be wrong. The CDR3 totals 15 residues. CDR1 is MNHEY, CDR2 SVGAGI, per germline. Here the CDR3 DNA reads TGTGCCAGCAGGCTCCGGACCTTGGGCCCCTACGAGCAGTACTTC. This translates into CASRLRTLGPYEQYF.

This chain joins TRBV4-3 and TRBJ1-2; D is possibly TRBD1 (5 bases). Trimming removed 0 bases from V and 0 bases from J, with 11 bases in between. Germline V CDR1 and CDR2: LGHNA, YSLEER. This CDR3 has 16 amino acids. As DNA, the CDR3 is TGCGCCAGCAGCCAAGAGAGACAGAAAGCTAACTATGGCTACACCTTC. This translates into CASSQERQKANYGYTF.

The chain links TRBV19 to TRBJ1-5, with no clear D. V was pared by 7 bases and J by 0 bases, with 16 bases between. In germline, CDR1 is LNHDA, CDR2 SQIVND (reference sequence). The CDR3 is made up of 16 amino acids. CDR3 in amino acids: CASKDYGSNSNQPQHF. CDR3 nucleotide sequence: TGTGCCAGTAAGGATTATGGGAGTAATAGCAATCAGCCCCAGCATTTT.

This clonotype was recorded a few times. The rearrangement joins TRBV4-3 to TRBJ2-1, with a possible D match to TRBD2 (7 bases). V was pared by 0 bases and J by 8 bases, with 8 bases between. Germline V gene data show CDR1 as LGHNA and CDR2 as YSLEER. CDR3 length: 13 residues. The CDR3 bases are TGCGCCAGCAGCCAAGAGGGGGGGCATGAGCAGTTCTTC. Its translation is CASSQEGGHEQFF.

The chain is built from TRBV14 and TRBJ2-5; TRBD2 is a possible D gene (5 bases). The DNA end favors TRBJ2-7, so the J call may be wrong. The CDR3 is 13 amino acids. From germline, CDR1 is SGHDN and CDR2 FVKESK. The CDR3 sequence: CASSPGDGDEQYF. The CDR3 nucleotides are TGTGCCAGCAGCCCTGGCGACGGGGACGAGCAGTACTTC.

CDR3 sequence: CASSPVRGTGVSNQPQHF. In nucleotides, the CDR3 is TGTGCCAGCAGTCCGGTCCGTGGGACAGGGGTTAGCAATCAGCCCCAGCATTTT. The chain couples TRBV27 to TRBJ1-5; 10 bases agree with TRBD1. Germline lookup yields CDR1 MNHEY and CDR2 SMNVEV (reference sequence). This CDR3 is built from 18 residues. The V and J ends lost 5 bases and 0 bases, in that order; junction bases with no gene match: 10.

A remark on this clonotype: Possible read error: a much larger clone is one base away. The CDR3 DNA follows: TGCAGCGAACATGACGGCCTCGGGGAGCAGTACTTC. This codes for CSEHDGLGEQYF. This chain uses TRBV29-1 with TRBJ2-5, with D possibly matching TRBD2 (5 bases). This CDR3 has 12 residues. The V gene lost 7 bases and the J gene lost 11 bases, with 20 bases spanning the gap. In germline, CDR1 is SQVTM, CDR2 ANQGSEA.

V and J are TRBV14 and TRBJ2-5; 9 nucleotides line up with TRBD2. The CDR3 has 16 residues. CDR1 SGHDN and CDR2 FVKESK come from the germline V gene. The ends lost 1 base at V and 4 bases at J; junction bases unmatched: 7. The CDR3 reads CASSQGISGGRETQYF. The CDR3 DNA is TGTGCCAGCAGCCAAGGGATTAGCGGGGGCCGAGAGACCCAGTACTTC.

This clonotype was detected a few times. The rearrangement links TRBV20-1 to TRBJ2-7; 14 positions match TRBD2. This CDR3 comprises 16 residues. Germline assignment: CDR1 DFQATT and CDR2 SNEGSKA (reference sequence). J was trimmed by 2 bases and V by 4 bases; bases with no gene match: 7. In DNA form, the CDR3 reads TGCAGTGCTATCGGGACTAGCGGGGGCCCCCCCTACGAGCAGTACTTC. This codes for CSAIGTSGGPPYEQYF.

V is TRBV29-1 and J is TRBJ1-6, with D uncertain. V dropped 7 bases and J dropped 3 bases, with 10 bases sitting between them. Germline V gene sequence: CDR1 SQVTM, CDR2 ANQGSEA. The CDR3 has 13 amino acids. CDR3 sequence reads: CSAQRDYNSPLHF. For the CDR3, the DNA is TGCAGCGCTCAGAGGGACTATAATTCACCCCTCCACTTT.

The chain has TRBV20-1 and TRBJ2-7; 11 bases are a match to TRBD1. Per the germline V gene, CDR1 is DFQATT and CDR2 is SNEGSKA (reference sequence). The CDR3 is made up of 15 amino acids. The V gene end was trimmed by 6 bases and the J gene end by 2 bases; junction bases not matched to a gene: 9. The CDR3 DNA reads as TGCAGTGCGCAGAACCCGGGACAGGGGGCCTACGAGCAGTACTTC. Amino acids: CSAQNPGQGAYEQYF.

The sample holds a few counts of this clonotype. The chain links TRBV15 to TRBJ2-7, with a tentative D call TRBD1 (6 bases). The germline CDR1 and CDR2 sequences are LNHNV and YYDKDF (reference sequence). The CDR3 spans 14 residues. V shed 3 bases and J shed 1 base, with 10 bases lying between them. The CDR3 here is CATSSEQGSYEQYF. CDR3 bases: TGTGCCACCAGCAGTGAACAGGGTTCCTACGAGCAGTACTTC.